This entry lists 23 T cell receptor beta chains sequenced from one sample in a study of OX40 agonist ivuxolimab in advanced cancers. Produced via immunoSEQ multiplex PCR; TCRdb's table is partial and in-frame only. The data contain 70,000 to 85,000 clones, roughly 82% of them singletons. Sequencing used CD4+ or CD8+ T cells sorted from blood, obtained in a trial of the OX40 agonist ivuxolimab. These receptors all come from an adult with an advanced solid tumor such as melanoma, head and neck, liver or kidney cancer.

The chain couples TRBV2 to TRBJ2-4; 11 bases align to TRBD1. The CDR3 length is 19 residues. The germline gives CDR1 SNHLY, CDR2 FYNNEI. The V and J ends lost 1 base and 0 bases, in that order; junction bases with no gene match: 8. The CDR3 loop reads CASSEVRTGGALAKNIQYF. The CDR3 nucleotides are TGTGCCAGCAGTGAAGTCCGGACAGGGGGCGCTTTAGCCAAAAACATTCAGTACTTC.

This chain uses TRBV7-2 with TRBJ1-2; 11 bases agree with TRBD1. V lost 5 bases, J lost 4 bases, and 6 bases stayed unmatched. The CDR3 covers 15 residues. The germline V gene encodes CDR1 SGHTA and CDR2 FQGNSA. The CDR3 DNA follows: TGTGCCAGCAGCAGCGGGACAGGGGGGCCCTATGGCTACACCTTC. Its translation is CASSSGTGGPYGYTF.

The chain has TRBV19 and TRBJ2-3, with a weak D call TRBD2 (6 bases). The CDR3 contains 16 residues. The ends were cut back, 5 bases at V and 3 bases at J, with 18 bases in the middle. Per the germline V gene, CDR1 is LNHDA and CDR2 is SQIVND (reference sequence). CDR3 sequence (DNA): TGTGCCAGTAGTGGGGGGACCGAGTACGTAACAGATACGCAGTATTTT. Its protein is CASSGGTEYVTDTQYF.

This rearrangement joins TRBV10-3 to TRBJ2-5; D ambiguous. CDR1 is ENHRY and CDR2 is SYGVKD in the germline V gene. The CDR3 sequence is 10 residues long. Trimming took off 4 bases at V and 5 bases at J, with 2 bases between the two ends. The CDR3 DNA sequence: TGTGCCATCAGTGCGGAGACCCAGTACTTC. It is translated as CAISAETQYF.

The rearrangement links TRBV4-1 to TRBJ2-3; 9 nucleotides line up with TRBD2. The CDR3 extends over 16 amino acids. Germline-derived CDR1 and CDR2 are MGHRA and YSYEKL. Trimming removed 3 bases from V and 2 bases from J; junction bases left unmatched: 6. The CDR3 DNA is TGCGCCAGCAGCCAGCCGGGACTAGCTATCACAGATACGCAGTATTTT. Encoded protein: CASSQPGLAITDTQYF.

V and J are TRBV5-1 and TRBJ1-1, with a weak D call TRBD1 (5 bases). Trimming stripped 4 bases from V and 5 bases from J, with 12 bases between. Germline loops: CDR1 SGHRS, CDR2 YFSETQ. The CDR3 loop spans 13 amino acids. The CDR3 loop reads CASSVGVPTEAFF. Written as DNA, the CDR3 is TGCGCCAGCAGCGTAGGGGTACCGACTGAAGCTTTCTTT.

This clone has just a few counts. The chain combines TRBV6-1 with TRBJ1-1; 8 bases align to TRBD1. Germline lookup yields CDR1 MNHNS and CDR2 SASEGT. J was trimmed by 7 bases and V by 6 bases; bases with no gene match: 10. This CDR3 comprises 14 residues. DNA for the CDR3: TGTGCCAGCAGGGTTTTCAGGGGGCGCGTTGAAGCTTTCTTT. Its protein product is CASRVFRGRVEAFF.

This clone was found many times. The chain recombines TRBV7-2 with TRBJ1-6, with D hard to call. V shed 1 base and J shed 7 bases, with 5 bases lying between them. Germline V gene lookup returns CDR1 SGHTA and CDR2 FQGNSA. The CDR3 spans 13 residues. In DNA form, the CDR3 reads TGTGCCAGCAGCTTAGATCAGAATTCACCCCTCCACTTT. It is translated as CASSLDQNSPLHF. The variable domain in full, completed from reference TRBV7-2 and TRBJ1-6, reads GAGVSQSPSNKVTEKGKDVELRCDPISGHTALYWYRQSLGQGLEFLIYFQGNSAPDKSGLPSDRFSAERTGGSVSTLTIQRTQQEDSAVYLCASSLDQNSPLHFGNGTRLTVT.

The gene calls are TRBV7-9 and TRBJ1-3; D unresolved. Trimming stripped 3 bases from V and 9 bases from J, with 15 bases between. The CDR3 runs 14 residues. The V gene's germline CDR1 is SEHNR and CDR2 FQNEAQ (reference sequence). CDR3 region: CASSFLQASGTIYF. CDR3 in DNA: TGTGCCAGCAGCTTTCTGCAGGCCAGTGGCACCATATATTTT.

Only a few counts were recorded for this clone. The chain couples TRBV30 to TRBJ1-5; 9 positions agree with TRBD1. The V and J ends lost 3 bases and 2 bases, in that order; junction bases with no gene match: 20. There are 20 residues in the CDR3. The germline V gene encodes CDR1 GTSNPN and CDR2 SVGIG (reference sequence). CDR3 in amino acids: CAWREGVGQGLVVGNQPQHF. CDR3 DNA: TGTGCCTGGAGAGAGGGGGTAGGACAGGGGCTAGTAGTTGGCAATCAGCCCCAGCATTTT.

The chain couples TRBV7-9 to TRBJ1-6; D is undetermined. The CDR3 totals 15 residues. Germline CDR1 and CDR2: SEHNR and FQNEAQ (reference sequence). The V and J ends lost 5 bases and 4 bases respectively, with 12 bases between them. The CDR3 region has the DNA TGTGCCAGCAGCCTGTACACGGGATATAATTCACCCCTCCACTTT. Translating it yields CASSLYTGYNSPLHF.

The V and J genes are TRBV28 and TRBJ1-3, with unresolved D. CDR3 length equals 16 residues. With 6 bases removed from V and 0 bases from J, the gap between germline ends came to 15 bases. Per germline, CDR1 MDHEN and CDR2 SYDVKM. CDR3 nucleotides: TGTGCCAGCAGCTCCACCGGGTCCCTCTCTGGAAACACCATATATTTT. Translating it yields CASSSTGSLSGNTIYF.

The chain links TRBV7-2 to TRBJ1-5, with 7 bases that match TRBD1. The germline V gene has CDR1 SGHTA and CDR2 FQGNSA. V lost 5 bases to trimming and J lost 1 base; unmatched junction nucleotides: 8. CDR3 size: 16 residues. CDR3 nucleotides: TGTGCCAGCAGCCCAAGGGCAGGGGGAAGCAATCAGCCCCAGCATTTT. Protein: CASSPRAGGSNQPQHF.

This rearrangement joins TRBV12-5 to TRBJ1-1, with D hard to call. Germline values: CDR1 LGHNT, CDR2 FRNRAP. Deletions cut 5 bases from V and 3 bases from J, with 13 bases between. This CDR3 contains 14 residues. The CDR3 protein is CASGLLSGYTEAFF. Written as DNA, the CDR3 is TGTGCTAGTGGTCTCCTTTCGGGGTACACTGAAGCTTTCTTT.

The chain carries TRBV7-2 and TRBJ1-2; maybe TRBD1 (6 bases). Germline lookup yields CDR1 SGHTA and CDR2 FQGNSA. The CDR3 is 15 amino acids. V shed 4 bases and J shed 6 bases, with 18 bases lying between them. CDR3 DNA: TGTGCCAGCAGCTCCGGGACAAGGAGGTTCCATGGCTACACCTTC. Protein product: CASSSGTRRFHGYTF.

The chain combines TRBV4-2 with TRBJ1-1; perhaps TRBD1 as D (5 bases). Germline loops: CDR1 LGHNA, CDR2 YNFKEQ. The CDR3 contains 14 residues. V was pared by 2 bases and J by 2 bases, with 9 bases between. The chain's CDR3 is CASSQRGLNTEAFF. The CDR3 DNA reads as TGTGCCAGCAGCCAAAGGGGACTAAACACTGAAGCTTTCTTT.

V and J are TRBV5-1 and TRBJ2-3; D ambiguous. V gave up 4 bases and J gave up 2 bases, with 8 bases separating them. CDR3 length: 13 amino acids. Germline loops: CDR1 SGHRS, CDR2 YFSETQ. The CDR3 protein is CASSPGPTDTQYF. The CDR3 DNA reads as TGCGCCAGCAGCCCCGGGCCCACAGATACGCAGTATTTT.

This clone came up a few times. The chain couples TRBV4-3 to TRBJ2-7; D is perhaps TRBD1 or TRBD2 (5 bases each). Germline V gives CDR1 LGHNA, CDR2 YSLEER. Trimming cost V 4 bases and J 7 bases, with 17 bases left between them. The CDR3 sequence is 14 residues long. The CDR3 region has the DNA TGCGCCAGCAGCCCCTCCGCACGGGGCGGGGAGCAGTACTTC. Translating it yields CASSPSARGGEQYF.

This clone occurred a few times. V and J are TRBV6-5 and TRBJ2-4; D is ambiguous. V was trimmed by 8 bases and J by 7 bases, leaving 18 bases between them. The germline V gene has CDR1 MNHEY and CDR2 SVGAGI. CDR3 length equals 14 residues. DNA of the CDR3: TGTGCCAGCGCAACCCGACCTCCCCCGAACATTCAGTACTTC. It translates to CASATRPPPNIQYF.

This sequence joins TRBV10-3 and TRBJ1-5; TRBD1 agrees at 9 bases. This CDR3 contains 15 residues. V lost 3 bases, J lost 6 bases, and 6 bases stayed unmatched. Germline V gene lookup returns CDR1 ENHRY and CDR2 SYGVKD. CDR3 in amino acids: CAISEPGTGRQPQHF. The CDR3 DNA reads TGTGCCATCAGTGAACCTGGGACAGGGCGTCAGCCCCAGCATTTT.

The count of this clone is one. CDR3 in DNA: TGTGCCAGCAGTGAAGCGAGGACTGAAGCTTTCTTT. Protein product: CASSEARTEAFF. V gene TRBV6-1 combines with J gene TRBJ1-1; D gene unclear. In germline, CDR1 is MNHNS, CDR2 SASEGT. V lost 0 bases to trimming and J lost 5 bases, with 4 bases between them. The CDR3 totals 12 residues.

The chain employs TRBV19 and TRBJ2-2, with 7 bases matching TRBD1. CDR3 length equals 14 residues. V was pared by 6 bases and J by 4 bases, with 5 bases of the junction left unmatched. Germline CDR1 is LNHDA and CDR2 is SQIVND (reference sequence). The CDR3 DNA reads TGTGCCAGTAGGGAGACAGGGTCCACCGGGGAGCTGTTTTTT. It specifies CASRETGSTGELFF.

V and J are TRBV6-5 and TRBJ2-3; D call uncertain. CDR3 length equals 11 residues. The V end was cut by 5 bases, the J end by 4 bases, with 4 bases between. In germline, CDR1 is MNHEY, CDR2 SVGAGI. CDR3 coding DNA: TGTGCCAGCAGTGGGTCAGATACGCAGTATTTT. Translated, it gives CASSGSDTQYF.